This T cell receptor beta chain is from a study of T cells in Graves' hyperthyroidism and ophthalmopathy (dated by TCRdb to between 2019 and 2020). About the investigation overall: Peripheral blood samples were taken at the time of initial diagnosis, prior to any treatment. To identify distinguishing TCR V-J signatures, a discovery cohort of around 100 patients was used, comprising fewer than 45 with Graves' ophthalmopathy and 57 with stable Graves' hyperthyroidism. Prospective prediction of ophthalmopathy was tested in an independent validation cohort consisting of some 18 hyperthyroidism patients and over 15 patients who later progressed to ophthalmopathy. The 75 to 100 discovery patients were randomly split 7:3 into training and test sets. The study also compared thyroid tissue and blood T-cell repertoires from about six Graves' hyperthyroidism patients. Following sampling, methimazole starting at 30 mg daily was given to hyperthyroidism patients, and high-dose intravenous methylprednisolone was given to ophthalmopathy patients. TCR Vbeta CDR3 sequencing of 130 to 150 peripheral blood samples (roughly 43 ophthalmopathy, under 80 hyperthyroidism and roughly 17 progressor patients) is reported in the paper. What the study reported, not specific to this receptor: Sample size was not statistically predetermined, and investigators were not blinded to group allocation. A 13 V-J signature model separated ophthalmopathy from stable hyperthyroidism, with roughly 88% sensitivity and about 81% specificity in cross-validation and 80%/75% in testing. Most expanded thyroid clonotypes (frequency above 0.001) were also detected in blood, a finding suggesting that blood repertoires may reflect thyroid immune responses. In validation, the model predicted progression to ophthalmopathy with roughly 70% sensitivity and about 72% specificity, a median of about 6.7 months before onset.

Stable Graves' hyperthyroidism was defined as the absence of progression to ophthalmopathy over 18 months of follow-up. Hyperthyroidism patients were aged 18 to 65 years and newly diagnosed, with disease duration of less than 2 months. The study excluded patients with uncontrolled infections, other autoimmune diseases, pregnancy or lactation. Diagnoses were established on the basis of clinical symptoms, serum thyroxine and TRAb, thyroid ultrasound, and orbital computed tomography. PBMCs were isolated from 7.5 to 10 ml of fresh peripheral blood by Ficoll-Paque density gradient centrifugation. Trizol reagent was used to extract total RNA, and RNA quality was then checked on an Agilent 2100 Bioanalyzer. This clonotype was detected ten times or more. Its antigen specificity is not known. One base away there is no much larger clone; base qualities are not given. The TCR beta CDR3 regions were amplified from RNA transcripts. The TCR CDR3 was subjected to a first round of RT-PCR using the HTBI primer set and the Qiagen OneStep RT-PCR kit. A second multiplex PCR round built the libraries, followed by size selection and purification. The libraries were sequenced on an Illumina HiSeq2000 using paired-end 100 bp reads. The study's processing was this. SOAPnuke was used to process the raw data, removing reads that contained adapters or uncalled bases, had a mean Phred below 15, or lacked an exact match to the constant primer or identifier. High-quality paired reads were merged using COPE v1.2.5, and each unique nucleotide sequence was defined as a clonotype. MiTCR v1.1 was used to align clonotypes to the IMGT TRBV, TRBD and TRBJ reference segments. Analysis was restricted to V-J combinations with a frequency above 0.0001, which covered roughly 99% of repertoires. A TCS score was defined as the ratio between F50 (clonal expansion) and ExV (chaos), using BLOSUM62-based TCRdist between CDR3 peptides within each V-J. Welch's t-statistics and random forest reduced around 550 V-J features to roughly 13, which were used in a naive Bayes classifier (R e1071). The Morisita-Horn index was used to measure how similar the thyroid and blood repertoires were. TCRdb passed the public sequencing reads through fastp at Q25 and MiXCR, retaining productive beta sequences. Rows merge per CDR3 protein into single entries with the most common DNA and genes. TCRdb's processing, not the authors' own work, is the source of the V and J calls. The sample includes hundreds of thousands of distinct CDR3 sequences, with over 35% observed a single time. Approximately 8.7% of the sample is in the top ten clones.

Spanning cysteine to phenylalanine, the CDR3 consists of 12 amino acids. Just the 36-base CDR3 DNA is kept, in frame starting at base 1. In the germline V gene, CDR1 corresponds to SNHLY and CDR2 to FYNNEI. Trimming takes 8 bases from V and 5 bases from J, and the germline ends sit 13 bases apart. This sequence uses TRBV2 and TRBJ2-7; a weak D assignment points to TRBD1 (7 bases agree). Sequencing used blood. The receptor's source is a man younger than 30 with Graves' hyperthyroidism. The DNA reads TGTGCCAGCGTGGAGGGGGCTCACGAGCAGTACTTC. Translated, this is CASVEGAHEQYF.